What follows are 20 T cell receptor beta chains derived from one specimen sequenced in a study of blood T cell repertoires in COVID-19. The table came from immunoSEQ multiplex PCR; TCRdb's copy has only in-frame clones and leaves some out. The sample yields 90,000 or so clones, approximately 89% seen once. The sample consisted of peripheral blood. The source is a man in his 60s with acute or convalescent COVID-19.

This chain uses TRBV7-9 with TRBJ1-5, with TRBD1 as a possible D gene (5 bases). Trimming stripped 5 bases from V and 0 bases from J, with 11 bases between. Germline lookup yields CDR1 SEHNR and CDR2 FQNEAQ (reference sequence). This CDR3 has 15 residues. In DNA, the CDR3 is TGTGCCAGCAGCGCCGACAGTTATAGCAATCAGCCCCAGCATTTT. Protein: CASSADSYSNQPQHF.

This clone appeared a few times. The gene calls are TRBV27 and TRBJ1-5, with no clear D. CDR1 and CDR2 (germline): MNHEY, SMNVEV (reference sequence). The V gene lost 6 bases and the J gene lost 0 bases, with 15 bases spanning the gap. This CDR3 has 16 residues. The CDR3 sequence is CASSLTAGDSNQPQHF. The DNA of the CDR3 is TGTGCCAGCAGCTTAACCGCGGGAGATAGCAATCAGCCCCAGCATTTT.

This chain uses TRBV30 with TRBJ2-7, with 7 bases that match TRBD1. Trimming cost V 8 bases and J 0 bases; bases outside gene matches: 4. This CDR3 has 12 residues. Germline assignment: CDR1 GTSNPN and CDR2 SVGIG (reference sequence). The CDR3 loop is CAGTDSSYEQYF. CDR3 bases: TGTGCCGGGACAGACAGCTCCTACGAGCAGTACTTC.

The rearrangement joins TRBV5-1 to TRBJ2-1; 9 bases are shared with TRBD2. This CDR3 has 17 residues. CDR1 is SGHRS, CDR2 YFSETQ, per germline. V was clipped by 1 base and J by 8 bases; unmatched bases: 13. The DNA of the CDR3 is TGCGCCAGCAGCTTGTCTGGCGGGAGGGCCAGCGACGATGAGCAGTTCTTC. Protein: CASSLSGGRASDDEQFF.

V is TRBV6-6 and J is TRBJ2-7; 12 nucleotides match TRBD2. This CDR3 region has 14 residues. The germline CDR1 and CDR2 sequences are MNHNY and SVGAGI (reference sequence). J was trimmed by 3 bases and V by 5 bases; bases with no gene match: 2. In nucleotides, the CDR3 is TGTGCCAGCAGTCAACTAGCGGGGGGCTACGAGCAGTACTTC. Amino acids: CASSQLAGGYEQYF.

V usage is TRBV9 and J usage is TRBJ2-3; 7 positions agree with TRBD1. V gave up 9 bases and J gave up 2 bases; unmatched junction bases: 9. Germline values: CDR1 SGDLS, CDR2 YYNGEE. The CDR3 is made up of 14 amino acids. The CDR3 loop is CATGLGGLTDTQYF. The CDR3 bases are TGTGCCACTGGGCTAGGGGGCCTCACAGATACGCAGTATTTT.

The chain carries TRBV19 and TRBJ1-1; D is possibly TRBD1 (6 bases). CDR1 and CDR2 (germline): LNHDA, SQIVND (reference sequence). CDR3 length: 16 amino acids. V was shortened by 2 bases and J by 0 bases, with 13 bases between the two germline ends. The CDR3, as DNA: TGTGCCAGTAGTATACACGGACAGATCATGAACACTGAAGCTTTCTTT. It encodes CASSIHGQIMNTEAFF.

This rearrangement joins TRBV3-1 (or the pseudogene TRBV3-2) to TRBJ2-1; no clear D gene. V was cut by 4 bases and J by 5 bases, with 9 bases left in between. In germline, CDR1 is LGHDT, CDR2 YNNKEL (reference sequence). The CDR3 is 13 amino acids. The CDR3: CASSRLDDNEQFF. The CDR3 nucleotides are TGTGCCAGCAGCCGCCTAGATGACAATGAGCAGTTCTTC.

This chain joins TRBV12-3 or TRBV12-4 and TRBJ1-6, with a weak D call TRBD1 (6 bases). This CDR3 has 13 amino acids. V lost 5 bases to trimming and J lost 10 bases, with 12 bases between them. CDR3 sequence (DNA): TGTGCCAGCAGTGAGGGGGTTCGGTCACCCCTCCACTTT. Protein product: CASSEGVRSPLHF.

V and J are TRBV19 and TRBJ2-7; 7 bases align to TRBD2. CDR3 size: 16 residues. J was trimmed by 7 bases and V by 0 bases; bases with no gene match: 12. Germline assignment: CDR1 LNHDA and CDR2 SQIVND (reference sequence). CDR3 nucleotide sequence: TGTGCCAGTAGTATAGATCTATATGGAGGGAGGGAAGAGCAGTACTTC. Amino acids: CASSIDLYGGREEQYF.

The chain employs TRBV5-6 and TRBJ1-4; D may be TRBD1 (6 bases). Trimming removed 1 base at V and 0 bases at J, with 16 bases between. The CDR3 runs to 18 residues. CDR1 is SGHDT and CDR2 is YYEEEE in the germline V gene. CDR3 sequence reads: CASSLTVDSAATNEKLFF. For the CDR3, the DNA is TGTGCCAGCAGCTTGACCGTGGACAGCGCGGCAACTAATGAAAAACTGTTTTTT.

The chain uses TRBV20-1 and TRBJ1-5; D is unresolved. From germline, CDR1 is DFQATT and CDR2 SNEGSKA (reference sequence). The V and J ends lost 3 bases and 4 bases respectively, with 16 bases between them. The CDR3 is made up of 15 amino acids. Here the CDR3 DNA reads TGCAGTGCTAGTGAAGCAGGAAGCAATAATCAGCCCCAGCATTTT. This gives the protein CSASEAGSNNQPQHF.

This chain's CDR3 is CASSHPGVNEQFF. The CDR3 DNA reads TGTGCCAGCAGCCACCCGGGGGTCAATGAGCAGTTCTTC. This rearrangement joins TRBV14 to TRBJ2-1, with D maybe TRBD2 (6 bases). The germline V gene encodes CDR1 SGHDN and CDR2 FVKESK. The CDR3 spans 13 residues. With 3 bases removed from V and 6 bases from J, the gap between germline ends came to 9 bases. Full variable domain (remainder filled in from reference TRBV14 and TRBJ2-1): EAGVTQFPSHSVIEKGQTVTLRCDPISGHDNLYWYRRVMGKEIKFLLHFVKESKQDESGMPNNRFLAERTGGTYSTLKVQPAELEDSGVYFCASSHPGVNEQFFGPGTRLTVL.

The rearrangement joins TRBV27 to TRBJ2-2, with D uncertain. Trimming shortened V by 5 bases and J by 6 bases, and 10 bases separated the two germline ends. Germline V gives CDR1 MNHEY, CDR2 SMNVEV (reference sequence). The CDR3 extends over 13 amino acids. CDR3 DNA sequence: TGTGCCAGCAGTCAACAGTGGTCCGGGGAGCTGTTTTTT. Protein: CASSQQWSGELFF.

The genes are TRBV11-2 and TRBJ1-2, with a possible D match to TRBD1 (6 bases). Germline CDR1 SGHAT, CDR2 FQNNGV. This CDR3 region has 12 residues. With 5 bases removed from V and 5 bases from J, the gap between germline ends came to 9 bases. In DNA form, the CDR3 reads TGTGCCAGCAGCCTCAGGGGTTATGGCTACACCTTC. The encoded protein is CASSLRGYGYTF.

The chain carries TRBV30 and TRBJ2-6, with D maybe TRBD1 (6 bases). This CDR3 has 18 amino acids. The ends were cut back, 8 bases at V and 0 bases at J, with 23 bases in the middle. Per germline, CDR1 GTSNPN and CDR2 SVGIG (reference sequence). CDR3: CAGRGRQDSNSGANVLTF. The CDR3 DNA is TGTGCCGGTCGGGGCAGACAGGACTCCAACTCTGGGGCCAACGTCCTGACTTTC.

With respect to this clone: The sample carries other DNA sequences with the same CDR3. This rearrangement joins TRBV5-1 to TRBJ2-7; maybe TRBD2 (6 bases). Germline V lookup: CDR1 SGHRS, CDR2 YFSETQ. CDR3 length equals 14 residues. V lost 2 bases and J lost 0, with 9 bases in between. The DNA of the CDR3 is TGCGCCAGCAGCTTAGGGAGGAGCTCCTACGAGCAGTACTTC. It codes for CASSLGRSSYEQYF.

The chain has TRBV5-5 and TRBJ1-5; D unclear. CDR1 SGHKS and CDR2 YYEKEE come from the germline V gene (reference sequence). The CDR3 is made up of 14 amino acids. V lost 2 bases and J 3 bases, leaving 9 bases between the germline ends. CDR3: CASSFGQANQPQHF. CDR3 DNA sequence: TGTGCCAGCAGCTTCGGCCAGGCCAATCAGCCCCAGCATTTT.

The rearrangement links TRBV9 to TRBJ1-3; D unclear. V dropped 0 bases and J dropped 1 base, with 11 bases sitting between them. The CDR3 length is 16 residues. Germline values: CDR1 SGDLS, CDR2 YYNGEE. The CDR3 spells CASSVDEVRSGNTIYF. The CDR3 nucleotides are TGTGCCAGCAGCGTAGATGAAGTGAGGTCTGGAAACACCATATATTTT.

The chain combines TRBV5-1 with TRBJ1-1; D gene uncertain. The CDR3 runs to 13 residues. With 2 bases removed from V and 4 bases from J, the gap between germline ends came to 9 bases. The germline V gene has CDR1 SGHRS and CDR2 YFSETQ. The DNA for the CDR3 is TGCGCCAGCAGCTTCGCATTGGCCACTGAAGCTTTCTTT. It specifies CASSFALATEAFF.